Sequencing of this T cell receptor (beta chain) was carried out in a study of technical replicates of blood from a handful of donors. Germline CDR1 MGHDK, CDR2 SYGVNS. The V and J ends lost 3 bases and 12 bases respectively, with 15 bases between them. This CDR3 is built from 13 residues. Data came from immunoSEQ multiplex PCR; TCRdb stores just in-frame clones and leaves some out. The table records about 75,000 clones, around 94% of them present only once. The gene calls are TRBV25-1 and TRBJ2-1; tentatively, D is TRBD2 (5 bases). The TCR originated in a human donor in good health. The sequencing sample was made of T cells isolated from PBMCs. The CDR3 DNA is TGTGCCAGCAGTGATTTAGGCAGCGGACCGCAGTTCTTC. Translation gives CASSDLGSGPQFF. The whole variable domain, remainder taken from reference TRBV25-1 and TRBJ2-1, is EADIYQTPRYLVIGTGKKITLECSQTMGHDKMYWYQQDPGMELHLIHYSYGVNSTEKGDLSSESTVSRIRTEHFPLTLESARPSHTSQYLCASSDLGSGPQFFGPGTRLTVL.